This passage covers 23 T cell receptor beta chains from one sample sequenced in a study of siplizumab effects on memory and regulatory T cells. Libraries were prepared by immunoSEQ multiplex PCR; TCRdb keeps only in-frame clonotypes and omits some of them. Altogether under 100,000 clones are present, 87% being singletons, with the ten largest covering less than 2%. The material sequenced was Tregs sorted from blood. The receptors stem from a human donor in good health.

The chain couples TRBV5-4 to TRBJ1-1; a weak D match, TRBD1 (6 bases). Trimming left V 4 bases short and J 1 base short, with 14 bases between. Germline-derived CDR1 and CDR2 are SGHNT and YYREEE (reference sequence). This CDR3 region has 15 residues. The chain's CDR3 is CASSTRQVWNTEAFF. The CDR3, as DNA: TGTGCCAGCAGCACTAGACAGGTGTGGAACACTGAAGCTTTCTTT.

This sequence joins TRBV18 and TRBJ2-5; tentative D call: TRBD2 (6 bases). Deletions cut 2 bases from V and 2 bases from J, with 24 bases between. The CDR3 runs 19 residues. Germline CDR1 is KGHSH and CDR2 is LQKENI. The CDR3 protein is CASSPIQAGGWRDQETQYF. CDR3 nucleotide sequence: TGTGCCAGCTCACCAATCCAGGCCGGGGGATGGAGGGATCAAGAGACCCAGTACTTC.

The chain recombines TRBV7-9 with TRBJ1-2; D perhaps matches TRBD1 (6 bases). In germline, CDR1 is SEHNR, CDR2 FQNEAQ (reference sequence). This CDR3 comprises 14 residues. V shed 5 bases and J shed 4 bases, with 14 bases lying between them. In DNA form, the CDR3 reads TGTGCCAGCAGCCAAATTACAGGGAGCTATGGCTACACCTTC. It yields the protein CASSQITGSYGYTF.

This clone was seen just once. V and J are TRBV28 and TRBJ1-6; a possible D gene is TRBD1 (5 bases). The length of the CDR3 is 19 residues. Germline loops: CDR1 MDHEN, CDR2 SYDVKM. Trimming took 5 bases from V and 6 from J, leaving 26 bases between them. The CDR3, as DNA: TGTGCCAGCAGTAACACCGGGACCCCAATCGGAGAAGCTAATTCACCCCTCCACTTT. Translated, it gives CASSNTGTPIGEANSPLHF.

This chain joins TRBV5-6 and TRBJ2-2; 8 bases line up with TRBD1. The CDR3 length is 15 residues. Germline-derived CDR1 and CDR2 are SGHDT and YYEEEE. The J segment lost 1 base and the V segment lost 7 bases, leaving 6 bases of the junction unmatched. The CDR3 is CASLSGTGNTGELFF. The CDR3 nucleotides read TGTGCCAGCTTATCCGGGACAGGGAACACCGGGGAGCTGTTTTTT.

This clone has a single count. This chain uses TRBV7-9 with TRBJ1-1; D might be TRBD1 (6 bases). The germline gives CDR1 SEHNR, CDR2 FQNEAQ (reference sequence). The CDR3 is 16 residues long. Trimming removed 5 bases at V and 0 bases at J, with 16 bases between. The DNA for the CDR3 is TGTGCCAGCAGCCGAGCGGCAGGGGTATTGAACACTGAAGCTTTCTTT. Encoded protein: CASSRAAGVLNTEAFF.

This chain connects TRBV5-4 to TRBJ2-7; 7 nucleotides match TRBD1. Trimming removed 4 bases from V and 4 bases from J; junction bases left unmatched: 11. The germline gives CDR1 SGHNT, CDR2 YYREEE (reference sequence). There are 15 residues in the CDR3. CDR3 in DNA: TGTGCCAGCAGCCGGCCGACAGGGACGGGGTACGAGCAGTACTTC. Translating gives CASSRPTGTGYEQYF. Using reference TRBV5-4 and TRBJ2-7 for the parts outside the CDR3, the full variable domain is ETGVTQSPTHLIKTRGQQVTLRCSSQSGHNTVSWYQQALGQGPQFIFQYYREEENGRGNFPPRFSGLQFPNYSSELNVNALELDDSALYLCASSRPTGTGYEQYFGPGTRLTVT.

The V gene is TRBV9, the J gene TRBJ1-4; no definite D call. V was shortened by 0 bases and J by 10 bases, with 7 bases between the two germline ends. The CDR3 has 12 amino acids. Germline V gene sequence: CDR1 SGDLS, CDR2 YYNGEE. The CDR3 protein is CASSVGSGKLFF. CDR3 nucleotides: TGTGCCAGCAGCGTAGGTAGTGGAAAACTGTTTTTT. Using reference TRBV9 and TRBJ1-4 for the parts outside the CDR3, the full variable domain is DSGVTQTPKHLITATGQRVTLRCSPRSGDLSVYWYQQSLDQGLQFLIQYYNGEERAKGNILERFSAQQFPDLHSELNLSSLELGDSALYFCASSVGSGKLFFGSGTQLSVL.

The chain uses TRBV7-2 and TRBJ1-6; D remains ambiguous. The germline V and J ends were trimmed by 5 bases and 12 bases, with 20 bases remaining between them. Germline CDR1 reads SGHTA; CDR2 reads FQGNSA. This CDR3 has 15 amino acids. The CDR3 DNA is TGTGCCAGCAGCCTAAGGAGGGAATCGGTGAAACCCCTCCACTTT. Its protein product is CASSLRRESVKPLHF.

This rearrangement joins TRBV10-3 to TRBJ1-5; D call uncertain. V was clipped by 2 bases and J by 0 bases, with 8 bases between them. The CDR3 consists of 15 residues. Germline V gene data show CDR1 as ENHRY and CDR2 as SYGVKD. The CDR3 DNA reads TGTGCCATCAGTGAGGTCCTAGATAGCAATCAGCCCCAGCATTTT. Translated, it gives CAISEVLDSNQPQHF.

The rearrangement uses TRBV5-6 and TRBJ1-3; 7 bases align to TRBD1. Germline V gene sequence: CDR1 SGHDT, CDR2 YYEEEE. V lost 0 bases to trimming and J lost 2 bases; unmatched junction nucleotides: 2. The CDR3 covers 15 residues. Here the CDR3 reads CASSLGQGTGNTIYF. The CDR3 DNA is TGTGCCAGCAGCTTGGGACAGGGCACTGGAAACACCATATATTTT.

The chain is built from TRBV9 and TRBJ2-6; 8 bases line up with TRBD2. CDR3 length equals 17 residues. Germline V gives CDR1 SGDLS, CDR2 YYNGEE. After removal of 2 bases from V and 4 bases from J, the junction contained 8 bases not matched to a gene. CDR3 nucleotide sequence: TGTGCCAGCAGCGTCTCAGCGGGGGCGTCCGGGGCCAACGTCCTGACTTTC. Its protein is CASSVSAGASGANVLTF.

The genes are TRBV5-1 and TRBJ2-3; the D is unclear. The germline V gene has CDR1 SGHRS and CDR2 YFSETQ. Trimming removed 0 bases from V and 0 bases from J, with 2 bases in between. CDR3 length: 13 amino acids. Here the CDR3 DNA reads TGCGCCAGCAGCTTGGGGAGCACAGATACGCAGTATTTT. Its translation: CASSLGSTDTQYF.

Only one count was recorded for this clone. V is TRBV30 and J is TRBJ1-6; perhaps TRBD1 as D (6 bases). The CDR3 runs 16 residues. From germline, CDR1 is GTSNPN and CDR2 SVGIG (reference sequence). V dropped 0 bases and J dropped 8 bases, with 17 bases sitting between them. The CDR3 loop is CAWSVQGRGKDSPLHF. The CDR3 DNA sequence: TGTGCCTGGAGTGTACAGGGCAGGGGAAAAGATTCACCCCTCCACTTT.

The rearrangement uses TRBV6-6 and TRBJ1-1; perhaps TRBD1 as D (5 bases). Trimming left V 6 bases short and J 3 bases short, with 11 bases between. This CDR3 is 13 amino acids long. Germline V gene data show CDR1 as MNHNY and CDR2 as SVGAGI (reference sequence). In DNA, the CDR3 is TGTGCCAGCAGCTCCGTAGGGGACACTGAAGCTTTCTTT. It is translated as CASSSVGDTEAFF.

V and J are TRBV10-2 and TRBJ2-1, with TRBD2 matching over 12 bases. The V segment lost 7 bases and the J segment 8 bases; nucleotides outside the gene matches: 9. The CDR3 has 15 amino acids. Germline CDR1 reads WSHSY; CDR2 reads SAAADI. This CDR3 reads CASTGLAGGRDEQFF. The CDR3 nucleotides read TGCGCCAGCACTGGGCTAGCGGGGGGGCGGGATGAGCAGTTCTTC.

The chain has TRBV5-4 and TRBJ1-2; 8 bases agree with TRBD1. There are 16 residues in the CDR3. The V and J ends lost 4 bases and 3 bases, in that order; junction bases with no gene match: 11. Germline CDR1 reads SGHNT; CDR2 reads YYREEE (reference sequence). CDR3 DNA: TGTGCCAGCAGCCCCGGGACAGGTTGGGGCGACTATGGCTACACCTTC. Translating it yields CASSPGTGWGDYGYTF.

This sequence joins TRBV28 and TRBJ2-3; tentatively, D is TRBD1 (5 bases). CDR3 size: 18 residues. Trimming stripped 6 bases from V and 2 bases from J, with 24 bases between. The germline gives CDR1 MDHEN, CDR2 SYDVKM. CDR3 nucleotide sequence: TGTGCCAGCAGCTCGCGGTCTAGGGGCCGGGCCTCCACAGATACGCAGTATTTT. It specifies CASSSRSRGRASTDTQYF. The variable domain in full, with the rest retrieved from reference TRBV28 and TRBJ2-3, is DVKVTQSSRYLVKRTGEKVFLECVQDMDHENMFWYRQDPGLGLRLIYFSYDVKMKEKGDIPEGYSVSREKKERFSLILESASTNQTSMYLCASSSRSRGRASTDTQYFGPGTRLTVL.

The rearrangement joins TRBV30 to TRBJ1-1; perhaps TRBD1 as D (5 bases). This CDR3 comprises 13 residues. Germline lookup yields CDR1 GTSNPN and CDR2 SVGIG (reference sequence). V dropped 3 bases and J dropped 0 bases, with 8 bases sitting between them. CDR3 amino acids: CAWSDSLNTEAFF. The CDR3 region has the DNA TGTGCCTGGAGCGACAGCCTGAACACTGAAGCTTTCTTT.

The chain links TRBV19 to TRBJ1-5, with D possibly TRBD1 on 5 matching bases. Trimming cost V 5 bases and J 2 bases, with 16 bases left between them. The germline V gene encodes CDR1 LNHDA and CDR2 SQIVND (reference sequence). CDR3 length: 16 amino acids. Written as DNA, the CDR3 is TGTGCCAGTAGTCCCAGGTGGACAACGGGCAATCAGCCCCAGCATTTT. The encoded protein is CASSPRWTTGNQPQHF.

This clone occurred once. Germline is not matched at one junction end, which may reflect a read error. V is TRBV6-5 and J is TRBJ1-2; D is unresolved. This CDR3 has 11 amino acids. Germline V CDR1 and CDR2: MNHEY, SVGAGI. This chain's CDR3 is CASSYSSLKFF. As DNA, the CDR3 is TGTGCCAGCAGTTACTCCTCCCTTAAATTCTTC.

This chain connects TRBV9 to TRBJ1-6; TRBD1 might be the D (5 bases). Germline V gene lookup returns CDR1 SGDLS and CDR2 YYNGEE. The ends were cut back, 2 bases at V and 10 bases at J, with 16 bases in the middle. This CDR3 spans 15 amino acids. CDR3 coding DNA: TGTGCCAGCAGCGTGAGGGGAAGGGAGGGATCACCCCTCCACTTT. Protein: CASSVRGREGSPLHF.

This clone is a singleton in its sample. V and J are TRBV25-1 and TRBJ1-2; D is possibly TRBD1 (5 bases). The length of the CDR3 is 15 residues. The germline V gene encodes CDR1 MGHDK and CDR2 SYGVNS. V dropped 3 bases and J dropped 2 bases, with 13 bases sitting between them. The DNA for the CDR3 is TGTGCCAGCAGTGACCCCTTGGCAGGGAACTATGGCTACACCTTC. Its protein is CASSDPLAGNYGYTF.